These T cell receptor beta chains were read from a single sample in a study of PD-L1 blockade in urothelial cancer. TCRdb keeps only in-frame clones here, not all; method: immunoSEQ multiplex PCR. The sample records 25,000 to 30,000 clones, approximately 87% being singletons. Specimen: PBMCs, collected around atezolizumab (anti-PD-L1) treatment. Every receptor here comes from a man in his fifties or sixties with urothelial cancer. The CDR3 runs from the conserved cysteine through the conserved F or W. A D gene is named only where the DNA matches it firmly. Where a row states a size, it is once, few, many or the class of an expanded clone; other rows omit it.

d_gene,v_gene,j_gene,abundance,CDR3nt,CDR3aa
.,TRBV28,TRBJ1-3,.,TGTGCCAGCAGTTTATCTGGGACTGCTATCTCTGGAAACACCATATATTTT,CASSLSGTAISGNTIYF
.,TRBV11-3,TRBJ2-7,few,TGTGCCAGCAGCTTTTCAGGAGGTCGGCAGTACTTC,CASSFSGGRQYF
.,TRBV27,TRBJ2-2,.,TGTGCCAGCGGTATGCCTAACAGGCTCGCCGGGGAGCTGTTTTTT,CASGMPNRLAGELFF
.,TRBV27,TRBJ2-7,.,TGTGCCAGCAGTATTAGCGGCCCTGCCTACGAGCAGTACTTC,CASSISGPAYEQYF
TRBD2,TRBV19,TRBJ2-2,.,TGTGCCAGTAGAACTCCACCGGGACTAGCGGGATCGGGCACCGGGGAGCTGTTTTTT,CASRTPPGLAGSGTGELFF
.,TRBV4-1,TRBJ2-7,.,TGCGCCAGCAGCCAAGAAGGCGACAGGCGCTACGAGCAGTACTTC,CASSQEGDRRYEQYF
TRBD2,TRBV6-4,TRBJ2-3,.,TGTGCCAGCAGTGACTCTTCTAGCGGGAGCGGCACAGATACGCAGTATTTT,CASSDSSSGSGTDTQYF
TRBD2,TRBV18,TRBJ2-5,.,TGTGCCAGCTCACCCGGACTAGCGGGAGGGCAAGAGACCCAGTACTTC,CASSPGLAGGQETQYF
TRBD2,TRBV27,TRBJ2-1,once,TGTGCCAGCAGTCCATGGACTAGCGGGATACCCCAGTACAATGAGCAGTTCTTC,CASSPWTSGIPQYNEQFF
TRBD1,TRBV7-8,TRBJ1-2,.,TGTGCCAGCAGCTTATCGCCGGGACAGGGGGCTTTTGGCTACACCTTC,CASSLSPGQGAFGYTF
TRBD1,TRBV28,TRBJ1-2,.,TGTGCCAGCAGGGTACAGGGGGCAGTGTATGGCTACACCTTC,CASRVQGAVYGYTF
.,TRBV11-3,TRBJ1-2,.,TGTGCCAGCAGCTTCTTCAGGGTGGGTGGCTACACCTTC,CASSFFRVGGYTF
.,TRBV7-7,TRBJ2-5,.,TGTGCCAGCAGCACGTCACCCAGCCAAGAGACCCAGTACTTC,CASSTSPSQETQYF
TRBD1,TRBV25-1,TRBJ2-7,.,TGTGCCAGCAGTGAAGAGCCCCATGTGGGACAGCCATCGTACGAGCAGTACTTC,CASSEEPHVGQPSYEQYF
.,TRBV28,TRBJ1-4,.,TGTGCCAGCAGGCAATACAGGGATGAAAAACTGTTTTTT,CASRQYRDEKLFF
.,TRBV29-1,TRBJ1-4,.,TGCAGCCAAAAAGGTCCCCCAAGCGGAAAACTGTTTTTT,CSQKGPPSGKLFF
TRBD1,TRBV19,TRBJ1-5,.,TGTGCCAGCCAATGGGACAGGATGAGCAATCAGCCCCAGCATTTT,CASQWDRMSNQPQHF
.,TRBV7-9,TRBJ2-7,.,TGTGCCAGCAGCACAGGGAGCTCCTACGAGCAGTACTTC,CASSTGSSYEQYF
.,TRBV10-1,TRBJ2-1,.,TGCGCCAGCAGTGAGTACAGGGTTAACAATGAGCAGTTCTTC,CASSEYRVNNEQFF
TRBD1,TRBV6-6,TRBJ2-5,.,TGTGCCAGCAGTTACCGGACAGGGGAGGGGGAGACCCAGTACTTC,CASSYRTGEGETQYF
.,TRBV30,TRBJ1-2,.,TGTGCCTGCTCCGACAGGCCCGCTAACTATGGCTACACCTTC,CACSDRPANYGYTF
.,TRBV6-5,TRBJ2-7,.,TGTGCCAGCAGTTACCAACAGGGTCTAGGGCGCGAGCAGTACTTC,CASSYQQGLGREQYF
.,TRBV10-3,TRBJ2-7,.,TGTGCCAGCTCGGGGTCCTACGAGCAGTACTTC,CASSGSYEQYF
TRBD1,TRBV9,TRBJ1-4,once,TGTGCCAGCAGCCCCTGGCCGGACAGGGATAATGAAAAACTGTTTTTT,CASSPWPDRDNEKLFF
.,TRBV9,TRBJ1-1,.,TGTGCCAGCAGCGATGCCGGAGGGGCGACTGAAGCTTTCTTT,CASSDAGGATEAFF
TRBD2,TRBV2,TRBJ2-1,.,TGTGCCAGCAAGGGACTAGCGGGGGGCCCGTGGTATGAGCAGTTCTTC,CASKGLAGGPWYEQFF
TRBD1,TRBV2,TRBJ2-1,.,TGTGCCAGCAGTCGTCAGGGGGACATTAACAATGAGCAGTTCTTC,CASSRQGDINNEQFF
.,TRBV9,TRBJ2-1,.,TGTGCCAGCAGCGAGCCCCCGGGGAGTCAGGCCTACAATGAGCAGTTCTTC,CASSEPPGSQAYNEQFF
TRBD2,TRBV28,TRBJ2-7,once,TGTGCCAGCAGTTTGGCGGGACTACCGCGAGCGTACGAGCAGTACTTC,CASSLAGLPRAYEQYF
.,TRBV6-5,TRBJ2-7,.,TGTGCCAGCAGTTACTCGAAACACAGGAGCTCCTACGAGCAGTACTTC,CASSYSKHRSSYEQYF
.,TRBV10-2,TRBJ1-2,.,TGCGCCAGCAGTTCGACAGCGATTAACTATGGCTACACCTTC,CASSSTAINYGYTF
.,TRBV28,TRBJ1-4,.,TGTGCCAGCAGTTTTGGGGGAGGGGAGAGCGAAAAACTGTTTTTT,CASSFGGGESEKLFF
TRBD2,TRBV5-1,TRBJ2-1,.,TGCGCCAGCAGCTTGGCATGGGGACTAGCGGGGGGGCTGTACAATGAGCAGTTCTTC,CASSLAWGLAGGLYNEQFF
TRBD2,TRBV5-1,TRBJ2-5,.,TGCGCCAGCAGCTTACAGCGGGGGAGGGAGACCCAGTACTTC,CASSLQRGRETQYF
TRBD2,TRBV10-2,TRBJ2-1,.,TGCGCCAGCAGTCTTCTAGCGGGAGGGACCAATGAGCAGTTCTTC,CASSLLAGGTNEQFF
.,TRBV7-8,TRBJ1-3,.,TGTGCCAGCAGCTTCGGACAAATTGGAAACACCATATATTTT,CASSFGQIGNTIYF
.,TRBV7-2,TRBJ2-2,.,TGTGCCAGCAGCGGAAAAAGGGGGGGATCGAACACCGGGGAGCTGTTTTTT,CASSGKRGGSNTGELFF
.,TRBV9,TRBJ2-3,.,TGTGCCAGCAGCCAGGGAACGGCCCTCACAGATACGCAGTATTTT,CASSQGTALTDTQYF
TRBD2,TRBV11-3,TRBJ2-1,.,TGTGCCAGCAGCCCCCCAGCAGAGCTAGCGGGAGGTATGAATGAGCAGTTCTTC,CASSPPAELAGGMNEQFF
TRBD1,TRBV2,TRBJ2-3,.,TGTGCCAGCAGTGTACAGGGGTATACAGATACGCAGTATTTT,CASSVQGYTDTQYF
TRBD2,TRBV6-5,TRBJ2-2,.,TGTGCCAGCAGTTTCGGACTAGCGGGAAGGGAGCTGTTTTTT,CASSFGLAGRELFF
.,TRBV5-5,TRBJ1-5,.,TGTGCCAGCAGCCCGGCGGGAGCAGCCCAGCATTTT,CASSPAGAAQHF
.,TRBV5-1,TRBJ1-2,.,TGCGCCAGCAGCTTGGACACAGGTTTTAGGGATCACACCTTC,CASSLDTGFRDHTF
.,TRBV9,TRBJ1-6,.,TGTGCCAGCAGCGTAGTCGAGGGTAATTCACCCCTCCACTTT,CASSVVEGNSPLHF
TRBD1,TRBV12-5,TRBJ2-6,.,TGTGCTAGTGGTTTGACAGGGGGCTCTGGGGCCAACGTCCTGACTTTC,CASGLTGGSGANVLTF
.,TRBV5-4,TRBJ2-1,.,TGTGCCAGCAGCTTGGCCCGCAGGGCCAATGAGCAGTTCTTC,CASSLARRANEQFF
.,TRBV5-6,TRBJ1-1,.,TGTGCCAGCAGCTTCGAGCCCACTGAAGCTTTCTTT,CASSFEPTEAFF
.,TRBV28,TRBJ2-7,.,TGTGCCAGCAGCGAGGTTTCCTACGAGCAGTACTTC,CASSEVSYEQYF
TRBD1,TRBV6-1,TRBJ1-3,.,TGTGCCGGCGGTGAAGCCCCCACAGGGGCTGGAAACACCATATATTTT,CAGGEAPTGAGNTIYF
TRBD1,TRBV14,TRBJ2-1,.,TGTGCCAGCAGCCAGGGTCAGGGGGCCTACAATGAGCAGTTCTTC,CASSQGQGAYNEQFF
TRBD2,TRBV7-3,TRBJ2-3,.,TGTGCCAGCAGCCCGACTAGCGGGGGCAGTACGCAGTATTTT,CASSPTSGGSTQYF
.,TRBV13,TRBJ2-1,.,TGTGCCAGCAGCGTCGCCCCTAAGAGCTCCTACAATGAGCAGTTCTTC,CASSVAPKSSYNEQFF